This T cell receptor beta chain comes out of a study of cytomegalovirus exposure and HLA in healthy donors. For the study at large: Earlier work reported approximately 110 million unique TCR beta sequences from some 180 million T cells.

The germline gives CDR1 MGHDK, CDR2 SYGVNS. The CDR3 has 12 amino acids. Points from the study as a whole: There were approximately 150 TCR beta chains listed as cytomegalovirus-associated.

In the case of this clone: Its antigen is currently unknown. A read error may produce the germline difference seen at one junction end.

Everyone who donated was a healthy bone marrow donor. Researchers ran the PCR with 60 Vbeta and 13 Jbeta primers. Data came from immunoSEQ multiplex PCR; TCRdb stores just in-frame clones and leaves some out. The table lists 150,000 to 200,000 clones, 70% to 80% of them singletons, with about an eighth in the top ten. Sequencing input: PBMCs. The receptor's source is a woman aged 40 to 50 in good health and CMV-seronegative. The V and J genes are TRBV25-1 and TRBJ2-6, with a possible D match to TRBD1 (5 bases). CDR3 in amino acids: CAVESGANGLTF. The DNA of the CDR3 is TGTGCCGTGGAGTCTGGGGCCAACGGCCTGACTTTC.